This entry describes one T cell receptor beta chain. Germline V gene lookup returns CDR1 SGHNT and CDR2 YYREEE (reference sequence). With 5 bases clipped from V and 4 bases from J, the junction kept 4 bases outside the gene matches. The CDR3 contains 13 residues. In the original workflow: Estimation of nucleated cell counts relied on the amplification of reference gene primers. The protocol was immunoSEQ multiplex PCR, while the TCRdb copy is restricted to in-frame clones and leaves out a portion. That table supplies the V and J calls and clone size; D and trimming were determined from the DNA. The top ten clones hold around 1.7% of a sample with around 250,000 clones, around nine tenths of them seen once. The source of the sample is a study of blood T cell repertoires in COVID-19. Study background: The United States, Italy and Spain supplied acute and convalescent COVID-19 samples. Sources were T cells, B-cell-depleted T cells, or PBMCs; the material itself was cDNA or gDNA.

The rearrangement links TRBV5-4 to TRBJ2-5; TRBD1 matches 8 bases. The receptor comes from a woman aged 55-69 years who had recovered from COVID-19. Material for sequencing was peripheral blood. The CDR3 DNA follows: TGTGCCAGCAGGCAGGGGGCGTCAGAGACCCAGTACTTC. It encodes CASRQGASETQYF.